Listed below are T cell receptor beta chains from one sample, sequenced in a study of cytomegalovirus exposure and HLA in healthy donors. This table comes from immunoSEQ multiplex PCR, and its TCRdb copy is limited to in-frame clones, with some not included. The profile covers some 150,000 clones, with more than 65% appearing a single time and roughly 6.3% taken by the ten largest. Sequencing was done on a sample of PBMCs. The receptors derive from a man aged 50-60 years in good health and CMV-seropositive. The CDR3 runs from the conserved cysteine through the conserved F or W. The D gene is left open where the match is weak. Size tells how often a clone was seen (once, few, many) or the class of an expanded clone, and some rows leave it out.

j_call | d_call | clone_size | v_call | cdr3_aa | cdr3_nt
TRBJ1-2 | - | - | TRBV4-2 | CASSQDLSYGYTF | TGTGCCAGCAGCCAAGACTTGTCCTATGGCTACACCTTC
TRBJ2-3 | TRBD1 | - | TRBV27 | CASLKDRRKTDTQYF | TGTGCCAGCCTGAAGGACAGGAGAAAAACAGATACGCAGTATTTT
TRBJ2-2 | TRBD1 | - | TRBV7-8 | CASSLAPGQGGNAGELFF | TGTGCCAGCAGCTTAGCGCCGGGACAGGGAGGAAACGCCGGGGAGCTGTTTTTT
TRBJ1-2 | - | - | TRBV10-3 | CAISESGGENYGYTF | TGTGCCATCAGTGAGTCGGGCGGGGAGAACTATGGCTACACCTTC
TRBJ2-2 | TRBD1 | - | TRBV28 | CASSLLGQENTGELFF | TGTGCCAGCAGTTTATTGGGACAGGAGAACACCGGGGAGCTGTTTTTT
TRBJ2-1 | - | - | TRBV18 | CASSLTRTTPQSRGEQFF | TGTGCCAGCTCCCTTACGCGGACTACACCTCAGTCGCGGGGTGAGCAGTTCTTC
TRBJ2-2 | TRBD2 | - | TRBV2 | CASRLAGGPTGELFF | TGTGCCAGCAGACTAGCGGGAGGGCCCACCGGGGAGCTGTTTTTT
TRBJ2-7 | TRBD2 | - | TRBV7-8 | CASSFRTSGTYEQYF | TGTGCCAGCAGCTTTAGGACTAGCGGGACTTACGAGCAGTACTTC
TRBJ2-6 | TRBD1 | - | TRBV5-1 | CASSGGTGRSGANVLTF | TGCGCCAGCAGCGGGGGGACAGGGCGTTCTGGGGCCAACGTCCTGACTTTC
TRBJ1-4 | - | - | TRBV7-9 | CSSSFDRPNEKLFF | TGTTCCAGCAGCTTCGACAGACCTAATGAAAAACTGTTTTTT
TRBJ1-4 | TRBD1 | - | TRBV18 | CASSPRTGSSEKLFF | TGTGCCAGCTCACCACGGACAGGGAGCAGTGAAAAACTGTTTTTT
TRBJ2-3 | TRBD2 | - | TRBV19 | CASSWTSGRAVSDTQYF | TGTGCCAGTAGCTGGACTAGCGGGAGGGCCGTATCAGATACGCAGTATTTT
TRBJ2-7 | TRBD2 | - | TRBV5-4 | CASSWGTSGRAYEQYF | TGTGCCAGCAGCTGGGGGACTAGCGGGAGGGCCTACGAGCAGTACTTC
TRBJ2-3 | - | - | TRBV10-2 | CASSGMASGSTDTQYF | TGCGCCAGCAGTGGGATGGCGTCAGGGAGCACAGATACGCAGTATTTT
TRBJ2-7 | - | - | TRBV7-9 | CASSPGIGGYEQYF | TGTGCCAGCAGCCCCGGGATAGGTGGGTACGAGCAGTACTTC
TRBJ2-3 | TRBD2 | - | TRBV10-1 | CASSPSGRTPDTQYF | TGCGCCAGCAGCCCTAGCGGGAGGACCCCAGATACGCAGTATTTT
TRBJ2-7 | TRBD2 | - | TRBV6-5 | CASSQPGLASEQYF | TGTGCCAGCAGTCAGCCGGGACTAGCTAGCGAGCAGTACTTC
TRBJ2-6 | - | - | TRBV7-2 | CASSLRSSASSGANVLTF | TGTGCCAGCAGCTTAAGGAGTAGCGCTAGCTCTGGGGCCAACGTCCTGACTTTC
TRBJ2-7 | - | - | TRBV4-1 | CASSQGASYEQYF | TGCGCCAGCAGCCAGGGGGCTTCCTACGAGCAGTACTTC
TRBJ2-7 | - | - | TRBV11-2 | CASSLAAGNYEQYF | TGTGCCAGCAGCTTAGCGGCAGGGAACTACGAGCAGTACTTC
TRBJ1-3 | - | - | TRBV6-5 | CASSDRGGNTIYF | TGTGCCAGCAGTGACCGGGGGGGGAACACCATATATTTT
TRBJ1-4 | - | - | TRBV6-1 | CASSPQGAGEKLFF | TGTGCCAGCAGCCCACAGGGAGCGGGAGAAAAACTGTTTTTT
TRBJ2-4 | TRBD1 | - | TRBV11-3 | CASSPGQGRNIQYF | TGTGCCAGCAGCCCCGGACAGGGGAGAAACATTCAGTACTTC
TRBJ2-2 | TRBD2 | once | TRBV6-1 | CASSALAGSNTGELFF | TGTGCCAGCAGTGCCCTAGCGGGCTCGAACACCGGGGAGCTGTTTTTT
TRBJ2-2 | TRBD2 | - | TRBV9 | CASSPQASGTTGELFF | TGTGCCAGCAGCCCCCAGGCTAGCGGGACCACCGGGGAGCTGTTTTTT
TRBJ1-2 | - | - | TRBV7-2 | CASSLVLRGGYTF | TGTGCCAGCAGCTTAGTCTTAAGGGGCGGCTACACCTTC
TRBJ2-7 | TRBD2 | once | TRBV10-3 | CAIRDSGSHEQYF | TGTGCCATCAGGGACAGCGGGAGCCACGAGCAGTACTTC
TRBJ2-7 | TRBD1 | once | TRBV11-2 | CASSLGQQPSYEQYF | TGTGCCAGCAGCTTGGGACAGCAGCCTTCCTACGAGCAGTACTTC
TRBJ1-2 | - | - | TRBV5-6 | CASSLFSRGNYGYTF | TGTGCCAGCAGCTTGTTTTCCAGGGGCAACTATGGCTACACCTTC
TRBJ2-7 | TRBD2 | - | TRBV7-9 | CASSPGTSPIEQYF | TGTGCCAGCAGCCCCGGGACTAGTCCCATTGAGCAGTACTTC
TRBJ2-7 | TRBD2 | few | TRBV2 | CASKEGLAGVYEQYF | TGTGCCAGCAAGGAGGGACTAGCGGGAGTCTACGAGCAGTACTTC
TRBJ1-5 | - | - | TRBV2 | CASVKQDSNQPQHF | TGTGCCAGCGTAAAACAGGATAGCAATCAGCCCCAGCATTTT
TRBJ2-7 | - | few | TRBV5-8 | CASSRGGRSSYEQYF | TGTGCCAGCAGCCGGGGAGGCAGAAGTAGCTACGAGCAGTACTTC
TRBJ2-1 | TRBD2 | - | TRBV5-1 | CASSVTSGSYNEQFF | TGCGCCAGCAGCGTAACTAGCGGGTCCTACAATGAGCAGTTCTTC
TRBJ2-7 | TRBD1 | - | TRBV4-1 | CASSQPRTGVYEQYF | TGCGCCAGCAGCCAACCAAGGACAGGGGTTTACGAGCAGTACTTC
TRBJ2-5 | - | - | TRBV11-2 | CASSFFILGRSGTQYF | TGTGCCAGCAGCTTTTTTATACTCGGTCGAAGCGGGACCCAGTACTTC
TRBJ2-1 | TRBD2 | few | TRBV18 | CASSPLKGTSSYNEQFF | TGTGCCAGCTCACCATTAAAAGGGACTAGCTCCTACAATGAGCAGTTCTTC
TRBJ2-6 | - | - | TRBV21-1 | CASSKNPWLGANVLTF | TGTGCCAGCAGCAAAAATCCGTGGCTTGGGGCCAACGTCCTGACTTTC
TRBJ1-6 | - | - | TRBV7-9 | CASYRGGSYNSPLHF | TGTGCCAGCTATCGGGGAGGCTCCTATAATTCACCCCTCCACTTT
TRBJ1-5 | - | once | TRBV28 | CAIGGKGRQPQHF | TGTGCCATTGGAGGTAAGGGTAGGCAGCCCCAGCATTTT
TRBJ1-1 | TRBD1 | - | TRBV18 | CASSRGVQGTAFF | TGTGCCAGCTCACGTGGGGTACAGGGGACAGCTTTCTTT
TRBJ1-2 | TRBD1 | - | TRBV12-5 | CASGPGQDYGYTF | TGTGCTAGTGGCCCTGGACAGGACTATGGCTACACCTTC
TRBJ2-3 | TRBD1 | few | TRBV29-1 | CSVEDPGGPDTQYF | TGCAGCGTTGAAGATCCAGGGGGCCCAGATACGCAGTATTTT
TRBJ2-5 | - | - | TRBV6-1 | CASSAQGRGGEETQYF | TGTGCCAGCAGTGCCCAGGGCAGGGGCGGCGAAGAGACCCAGTACTTC
TRBJ2-7 | TRBD1 | - | TRBV10-3 | CAIRGQGSSYEQYF | TGTGCCATCAGGGGACAGGGGTCCAGCTACGAGCAGTACTTC
TRBJ2-2 | TRBD1 | - | TRBV5-8 | CASSAGQGGTGELFF | TGTGCCAGCAGCGCTGGACAGGGGGGGACCGGGGAGCTGTTTTTT
TRBJ2-7 | - | - | TRBV5-4 | CASSLVPRGLSYEQYF | TGTGCCAGCAGCTTGGTCCCGAGGGGACTTTCCTACGAGCAGTACTTC
TRBJ2-3 | - | - | TRBV19 | CASSGSGVPDTQYF | TGTGCCAGTTCCGGATCAGGGGTCCCAGATACGCAGTATTTT
TRBJ1-2 | - | - | TRBV27 | CASSPSGVYGYTF | TGTGCCAGCAGCCCATCAGGGGTCTATGGCTACACCTTC
TRBJ2-3 | - | - | TRBV5-4 | CASSRDRAGTDTQYF | TGTGCCAGCAGCCGAGACAGGGCGGGGACAGATACGCAGTATTTT
TRBJ1-2 | TRBD1 | - | TRBV7-2 | CASSLRTGKYYGYTF | TGTGCCAGCAGCCTAAGGACAGGGAAGTACTATGGCTACACCTTC